This TCR beta chain came from a study of T cells in Graves' hyperthyroidism and ophthalmopathy. Study background: Once the initial diagnosis was made, peripheral blood was obtained before any treatment.

Notes on this clonotype: Its target is unknown.

Unmatched junction bases numbered 23, after V lost 5 bases and J lost 6 bases. The germline V gene encodes CDR1 PRHDT and CDR2 FYEKMQ (reference sequence). The length of the CDR3 is 20 residues. Study-wide findings and caveats: A model built on 13 V-J features separated ophthalmopathy from stable hyperthyroidism. Among thyroid clonotypes expanded above 0.001, most also appeared in blood. Ophthalmopathy, as predicted by the model, came a median approximately 5.9 months after the prediction.

Researchers took RNA transcripts and amplified the TCR beta CDR3 regions from them. TCR CDR3 underwent first-round RT-PCR with the HTBI primer set. TCRdb independently ran MiXCR on the multiplex PCR reads; one entry per CDR3 protein. This sample yields some 760,000 distinct CDR3 sequences, of which around 13% are seen a single time; about 9.4% belongs to the top ten. The clonotype comes from a woman in her late teens or twenties with Graves' hyperthyroidism. The sequenced sample consisted of blood. This rearrangement joins TRBV13 to TRBJ2-3; 10 positions agree with TRBD2. The CDR3 region has the DNA TGTGCCAGCAGCATAGAGGGACTAGCGAGAAACCCTACCCTCCCCGATACGCAGTATTTT. Translation gives CASSIEGLARNPTLPDTQYF.